The TCR beta chain under discussion was sequenced for a study of T cell repertoires in cytomegalovirus infection. Overall study: Indications came from public TCR beta signatures; they pointed to CMV infection and to a matching HLA type.

V was pared by 1 base and J by 0 bases, with 15 bases between. The CDR3 runs to 18 residues. Per the germline V gene, CDR1 is SGHVS and CDR2 is FQNEAQ. This clonotype appeared a few times. Antigen specificity is unknown. Study-level findings and limits: CMV-specific HLA-C-restricted TCR beta clonotypes dominated the ex vivo response. Individuals carrying CMV plus the relevant HLA were identified by cumulative frequency of public TCR beta families.

MiXCR, run by TCRdb on the reads, gives a single entry per CDR3 protein. Of about 450,000 distinct CDR3 sequences listed, approximately 31% are singletons. The origin of this receptor is a human donor in good health (CMV status not recorded). Some clones in this sample may be carry-over from other donors' samples. The chain is built from TRBV7-8 and TRBJ1-4; the D is unclear. Input material: PBMCs. The CDR3 loop reads CASSLEYRELATNEKLFF. The DNA for the CDR3 is TGTGCCAGCAGCTTAGAGTATAGGGAACTCGCAACTAATGAAAAACTGTTTTTT.